Given below is one T cell receptor (beta chain) in context. Its antigen is unknown. A read error may account for a junction end that differs from germline. The data originate from a study of beta chain features in type 1 diabetes. This CDR3 has 13 amino acids. From germline, CDR1 is LGHNA and CDR2 YSLEER. General observations from the study: Whether HLA type influences TCRB rearrangement remained unresolved here. Within each of all four CD4+ subsets, Type 1 diabetes patients had TCRB CDR3s that were moderately but significantly shorter.

As every portion of the isolated RNA was reverse transcribed, the sequencing read expressed TCRB transcripts. Measured with immunoSEQ multiplex PCR; TCRdb has only the in-frame clones, and not every one. The sample contains some 360,000 clones, around 9.6% of which appear only once. The sequence was obtained from a man aged 25 to 40 with type 1 diabetes. The chain joins TRBV4-3 to TRBJ2-7; D uncertain. The sample was central memory CD4+ T cells from blood. The CDR3 spells CASSPRPEFELYF. Written as DNA, the CDR3 is TGCGCCAGCAGCCCAAGACCGGAATTCGAGCTGTACTTC.